The 27 T cell receptor beta chains below all came from one sample that was sequenced in a study of T cells in Graves' hyperthyroidism and ophthalmopathy. Amplification of TCR beta CDR3 regions was performed using RNA transcripts as template. RT-PCR in the first round (using the HTBI primer set) targeted the TCR CDR3. One entry per CDR3 protein results from TCRdb running MiXCR on the multiplex PCR reads. In the table there are fewer than 450,000 distinct CDR3 sequences, about 18% of which are singletons. The sequenced sample was blood. These receptors were taken from a woman aged 30 to 39 with Graves' hyperthyroidism that later progressed to Graves' ophthalmopathy.

This clonotype was found a few times. This may come from a read error, since a much larger clone is one base off. The CDR3 is CASSLGTHLSADTQYF. CDR3 bases: TGTGCCAGCAGCTTGGGGACCCACCTCTCCGCAGATACGCAGTATTTT. The rearrangement joins TRBV5-8 to TRBJ2-3; D unresolved. Trimming cost V 0 bases and J 4 bases, with 15 bases left between them. Germline CDR1 SGHTS, CDR2 YDEGEE. The CDR3 covers 16 residues.

Written as DNA, the CDR3 is TGCAGTGCTGAACAGGGGCTCAAAAACATTCAGTACTTC. This codes for CSAEQGLKNIQYF. The chain links TRBV20-1 to TRBJ2-4; 7 nucleotides agree with TRBD1. The CDR3 has 13 residues. V gave up 5 bases and J gave up 3 bases; unmatched junction bases: 4. Germline V lookup: CDR1 DFQATT, CDR2 SNEGSKA (reference sequence).

This clonotype has at least ten counts. The rearrangement links TRBV27 to TRBJ2-1, with TRBD2 matching 7 bases. Looked up from germline, CDR1 is MNHEY and CDR2 is SMNVEV (reference sequence). CDR3 size: 15 residues. The trim removed 3 bases at V and 3 bases at J, leaving 5 bases unmatched. In nucleotides, the CDR3 is TGTGCCAGCAGTTTCTCGGGACTAAGCTACAATGAGCAGTTCTTC. Translated, it gives CASSFSGLSYNEQFF.

This clonotype has ten or more counts. The gene calls are TRBV28 and TRBJ2-7; a possible D gene is TRBD1 (6 bases). The CDR3 has 13 residues. V was cut by 6 bases and J by 2 bases, with 11 bases left in between. CDR1 and CDR2 (germline): MDHEN, SYDVKM. The DNA for the CDR3 is TGTGCCAGCAGAGGTCAGGGGACCTACGAGCAGTACTTC. Translated, it gives CASRGQGTYEQYF.

Ten or more counts support this clonotype. The V call is TRBV13, the J call TRBJ1-1; possible D gene TRBD1, 5 bases. The CDR3 length is 17 residues. Between the trimmed V and J ends, which lost 5 bases and 4 bases, there was a span of 23 bases. Germline values: CDR1 PRHDT, CDR2 FYEKMQ (reference sequence). CDR3 nucleotide sequence: TGTGCCAGCAGCCCTCCTGGGTTTGGAGGGACGGCCACTGAAGCTTTCTTT. Translating gives CASSPPGFGGTATEAFF.

The genes are TRBV12-3 or TRBV12-4 and TRBJ2-3; 14 positions agree with TRBD2. J was trimmed by 3 bases and V by 5 bases; bases with no gene match: 7. The CDR3 is 17 residues long. Here the CDR3 DNA reads TGTGCCAGCAGTAAACCGGGACTAGCGGGAGAAACAGATACGCAGTATTTT. Translating it yields CASSKPGLAGETDTQYF.

This clonotype occurred a few times. The V gene is TRBV6-5, the J gene TRBJ2-6; tentative D call: TRBD1 (6 bases). V was cut by 2 bases and J by 0 bases, with 14 bases left in between. This CDR3 has 18 amino acids. The germline CDR1 and CDR2 sequences are MNHEY and SVGAGI. CDR3 in DNA: TGTGCCAGCAGTTACAGGGACACTACTTTCTCTGGGGCCAACGTCCTGACTTTC. It yields the protein CASSYRDTTFSGANVLTF.

This clonotype occurred many times. This rearrangement joins TRBV3-1 to TRBJ2-7, with D perhaps TRBD1 or TRBD2 (5 bases each). The CDR3 sequence is 14 residues long. Germline V lookup: CDR1 LGHDT, CDR2 YNNKEL (reference sequence). Trimming stripped 7 bases from V and 2 bases from J, with 15 bases between. In DNA, the CDR3 is TGTGCCAGCACCTCCAATCTGGGACCCTACGAGCAGTACTTC. Residues: CASTSNLGPYEQYF.

The table lists this clonotype with many counts. The chain links TRBV12-3 or TRBV12-4 to TRBJ1-4; TRBD1 matches 7 bases. The trim removed 6 bases at V and 4 bases at J, leaving 5 bases unmatched. The CDR3 has 14 residues. The CDR3 loop reads CASSQGQYNEKLFF. The CDR3 DNA follows: TGTGCCAGCAGCCAGGGACAGTATAATGAAAAACTGTTTTTT.

The genes are TRBV28 and TRBJ2-7; 9 bases line up with TRBD2. The germline V gene has CDR1 MDHEN and CDR2 SYDVKM. V lost 2 bases and J lost 0; bases outside the gene matches: 14. The CDR3 is made up of 19 amino acids. In DNA, the CDR3 is TGTGCCAGCAGTTTACTGCCCTTCCTTCTAGCGGGACTCTCCTACGAGCAGTACTTC. Translation gives CASSLLPFLLAGLSYEQYF.

CDR3 in DNA: TGTGCCAGCAGCTTGAGGAGGGTGCAAAATCAGCCCCAGCATTTT. Protein sequence: CASSLRRVQNQPQHF. This sequence joins TRBV7-8 and TRBJ1-5, with D unresolved. The CDR3 has 15 amino acids. Germline values: CDR1 SGHVS, CDR2 FQNEAQ. V was clipped by 3 bases and J by 4 bases, with 13 bases between them.

This clonotype was observed at least ten times. V is TRBV3-1 and J is TRBJ2-1, with D perhaps TRBD2 (6 bases). The germline V gene encodes CDR1 LGHDT and CDR2 YNNKEL (reference sequence). V was trimmed by 3 bases and J by 8 bases, leaving 17 bases between them. The CDR3 contains 15 residues. Written as DNA, the CDR3 is TGTGCCAGCAGCCATTCTTCCGGGACTGGACATGAGCAGTTCTTC. It is translated as CASSHSSGTGHEQFF.

This clonotype was counted between two and nine times. The rearrangement joins TRBV7-8 to TRBJ1-5, with D unclear. Germline V lookup: CDR1 SGHVS, CDR2 FQNEAQ. The CDR3 is made up of 12 amino acids. V was shortened by 6 bases and J by 6 bases, with 9 bases between the two germline ends. CDR3 DNA sequence: TGTGCCAGCAGTCAACCCGGTCAGCCCCAGCATTTT. Its translation: CASSQPGQPQHF. The full variable domain, its missing parts supplied by reference TRBV7-8 and TRBJ1-5, is GAGVSQSPRYKVAKRGQDVALRCDPISGHVSLFWYQQALGQGPEFLTYFQNEAQLDKSGLPSDRFFAERPEGSVSTLKIQRTQQEDSAVYLCASSQPGQPQHFGDGTRLSIL.

The V and J genes are TRBV28 and TRBJ2-7, with D possibly matching TRBD1 (6 bases). V was trimmed by 2 bases and J by 3 bases, leaving 17 bases between them. Germline V gene data show CDR1 as MDHEN and CDR2 as SYDVKM. CDR3 size: 16 residues. In DNA form, the CDR3 reads TGTGCCAGCAGTTTAGGATATAGGGCAGGGGACTACGAGCAGTACTTC. Its protein is CASSLGYRAGDYEQYF.

CDR3 in DNA: TGTGTCAGTATTCCGGGACAGGTCTCTGCGTTCTACTTC. The encoded protein is CVSIPGQVSAFYF. The chain recombines TRBV2 with TRBJ2-4, with 8 bases aligning to TRBD1. This CDR3 has 13 residues. Germline V lookup: CDR1 SNHLY, CDR2 FYNNEI.

This clonotype has a count of ten or more. This sequence joins TRBV28 and TRBJ1-3, with D possibly being TRBD1 (6 bases). Germline CDR1 is MDHEN and CDR2 is SYDVKM. V was pared by 7 bases and J by 5 bases, with 18 bases between. The CDR3 spans 15 residues. The CDR3 nucleotides read TGTGCCAGCACCGACGGAGGGGGGCCTAGAAACACCATATATTTT. Its protein product is CASTDGGGPRNTIYF.

This clonotype was seen at least ten times. The genes are TRBV2 and TRBJ1-4; 11 nucleotides match TRBD1. CDR3 size: 14 residues. Germline V gene sequence: CDR1 SNHLY, CDR2 FYNNEI. The V segment lost 5 bases and the J segment 10 bases; nucleotides outside the gene matches: 6. For the CDR3, the DNA is TGTGCCAGCAGTCTGGGACAGGGGGGCGGAAAACTGTTTTTT. Its translation: CASSLGQGGGKLFF.

This chain's CDR3 is CASSEPNTGTSEYYEQYF. The CDR3 nucleotides read TGTGCCAGCAGTGAGCCGAATACTGGGACTAGCGAATACTACGAGCAGTACTTC. The V call is TRBV28, the J call TRBJ2-7, with 10 bases identical to TRBD2. V was pared by 5 bases and J by 3 bases, with 16 bases of the junction left unmatched. The CDR3 extends over 18 amino acids. Germline values: CDR1 MDHEN, CDR2 SYDVKM.

This clonotype turned up a few times. This chain uses TRBV19 with TRBJ2-7; possible D gene TRBD1, 5 bases. V lost 5 bases and J 2 bases, leaving 19 bases between the germline ends. The germline gives CDR1 LNHDA, CDR2 SQIVND (reference sequence). The CDR3 totals 16 residues. The CDR3 sequence is CASSYKSAGSPYEQYF. CDR3 nucleotides: TGTGCCAGTAGTTACAAGTCGGCAGGGTCTCCCTACGAGCAGTACTTC. Full variable domain (remainder filled in from reference TRBV19 and TRBJ2-7): DGGITQSPKYLFRKEGQNVTLSCEQNLNHDAMYWYRQDPGQGLRLIYYSQIVNDFQKGDIAEGYSVSREKKESFPLTVTSAQKNPTAFYLCASSYKSAGSPYEQYFGPGTRLTVT.

This clonotype was found many times. The chain links TRBV28 to TRBJ1-2, with 9 bases identical to TRBD1. The germline V gene has CDR1 MDHEN and CDR2 SYDVKM. The CDR3 contains 15 residues. Trimming took 5 bases from V and 6 from J; bases not matched to a gene: 10. DNA of the CDR3: TGTGCCAGCAGTGCAACGCCGGGGACAGGGAATGGCTACACCTTC. It codes for CASSATPGTGNGYTF.

This clonotype occurred many times. This chain joins TRBV20-1 and TRBJ2-2; a weak D match, TRBD2 (6 bases). Germline CDR1 and CDR2: DFQATT and SNEGSKA (reference sequence). This CDR3 comprises 14 residues. V was clipped by 5 bases and J by 5 bases, with 15 bases between them. CDR3 region: CSARPGLRTGELFF. The CDR3 nucleotides are TGCAGTGCTCGCCCGGGACTTAGAACCGGGGAGCTGTTTTTT.

This clonotype was seen repeatedly, ten times or more. J is TRBJ2-5 and V is TRBV2, with 11 bases identical to TRBD2. Germline-derived CDR1 and CDR2 are SNHLY and FYNNEI. Unmatched junction bases numbered 11, after V lost 3 bases and J lost 2 bases. The CDR3 is made up of 18 amino acids. The CDR3 DNA reads as TGTGCCAGCAGTGACGAATGGGGGACTAGCGGCCGACAAGAGACCCAGTACTTC. Translating it yields CASSDEWGTSGRQETQYF.

This chain connects TRBV5-1 to TRBJ2-2, with a possible D match to TRBD1 (6 bases). V lost 8 bases to trimming and J lost 0 bases, with 11 bases between them. This CDR3 is built from 14 residues. Germline CDR1 and CDR2: SGHRS and YFSETQ. CDR3 bases: TGCGCCAGTACCGGGACAACGAACACCGGGGAGCTGTTTTTT. This translates into CASTGTTNTGELFF.

A few counts support this clonotype. The chain couples TRBV5-1 to TRBJ2-1; 14 nucleotides line up with TRBD2. The CDR3 length is 19 residues. Germline assignment: CDR1 SGHRS and CDR2 YFSETQ. V trimming: 3 bases; J trimming: 1 base; junction bases outside the gene matches: 9. CDR3 region: CASSYPTSGRAESYNEQFF. CDR3 coding DNA: TGCGCCAGCAGCTACCCGACTAGCGGGAGGGCCGAATCCTACAATGAGCAGTTCTTC.

The rearrangement links TRBV18 to TRBJ1-1, with 12 bases lining up with TRBD1. Germline CDR1 KGHSH, CDR2 LQKENI. V was clipped by 3 bases and J by 5 bases; unmatched bases: 10. The CDR3 contains 17 residues. The CDR3 DNA reads TGTGCCAGCTCACCGCGGGACAGGGGGCAAGGAATGACTGAAGCTTTCTTT. This sequence encodes CASSPRDRGQGMTEAFF.

This clonotype was seen at least ten times. The V and J genes are TRBV6-1 and TRBJ2-7; D is possibly TRBD1 (6 bases). The CDR3 totals 12 residues. V lost 6 bases, J lost 7 bases, and 13 bases lay in between. Germline V CDR1 and CDR2: MNHNS, SASEGT. CDR3 in DNA: TGTGCCAGCAGCCCACAGGGATGGGAGCAGTACTTC. Translated: CASSPQGWEQYF.

This clonotype was detected ten times or more. The chain carries TRBV30 and TRBJ1-1; possibly TRBD1 for D (5 bases). Germline loops: CDR1 GTSNPN, CDR2 SVGIG (reference sequence). The CDR3 totals 15 residues. V dropped 2 bases and J dropped 6 bases, with 19 bases sitting between them. The CDR3 bases are TGTGCCTGGAGTCGGCAGGGTAGGGGCGAGCCTGAAGCTTTCTTT. Protein: CAWSRQGRGEPEAFF.